The clone carrying this TCR beta chain was counted once. Between the trimmed V and J ends, which lost 5 bases and 6 bases, there was a span of 7 bases. The V gene's germline CDR1 is SEHNR and CDR2 FQNEAQ (reference sequence). The CDR3 length is 11 residues. The sample is drawn from a study of cytomegalovirus exposure and HLA in healthy donors. Study overall: Falling in the Caucasian-associated ancestry cluster were about 80% of under 450 genotyped donors.

Both 60 Vbeta primers and 13 Jbeta primers went into the PCR. TCRdb's table, derived via immunoSEQ multiplex PCR, lists solely in-frame clones and lacks some. The sample contains fewer than 200,000 clones, 77% of which appear only once. Each donor's status was that of a healthy bone marrow donor. The receptor was isolated from a male donor in good health and CMV-seropositive. V and J are TRBV7-9 and TRBJ2-5; D remains unclear. Source material: PBMCs. CDR3 bases: TGTGCCAGCAGCCCAGGAAAGACCCAGTACTTC. Its protein product is CASSPGKTQYF. Looking up the rest from reference TRBV7-9 and TRBJ2-5 gives the full variable domain: DTGVSQNPRHKITKRGQNVTFRCDPISEHNRLYWYRQTLGQGPEFLTYFQNEAQLEKSRLLSDRFSAERPKGSFSTLEIQRTEQGDSAMYLCASSPGKTQYFGPGTRLLVL.